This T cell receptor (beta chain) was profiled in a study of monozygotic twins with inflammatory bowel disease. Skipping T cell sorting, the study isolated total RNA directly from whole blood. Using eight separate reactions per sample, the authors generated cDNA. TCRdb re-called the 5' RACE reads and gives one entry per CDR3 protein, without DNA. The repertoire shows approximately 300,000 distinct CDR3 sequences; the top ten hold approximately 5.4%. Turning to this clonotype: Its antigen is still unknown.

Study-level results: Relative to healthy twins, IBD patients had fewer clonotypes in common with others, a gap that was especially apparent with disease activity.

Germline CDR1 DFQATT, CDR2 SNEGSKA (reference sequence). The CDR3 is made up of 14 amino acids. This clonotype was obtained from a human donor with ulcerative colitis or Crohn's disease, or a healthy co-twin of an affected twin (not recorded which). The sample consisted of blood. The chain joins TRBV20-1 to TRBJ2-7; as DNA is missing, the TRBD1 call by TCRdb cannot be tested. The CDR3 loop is CSARVRQGFYEQYF.